The 15 T cell receptor beta chains below come from one sample, sequenced in a study of early T cells in non-severe SARS-CoV-2 infection. Using its own MiXCR run on the 5' RACE reads, TCRdb lists one record per CDR3 protein. This table holds 75,000 or so distinct CDR3 sequences, 10% to 15% found once. Sample: whole blood. These receptors all stem from an adult who was a healthcare worker with PCR-confirmed SARS-CoV-2 infection or an uninfected control (not recorded which).

This clonotype came up many times. V is TRBV5-5 and J is TRBJ2-1, with 11 bases that match TRBD2. The CDR3 is 15 residues long. J gave up 3 bases and V 2 bases, and 1 base lay outside the gene matches. Germline V lookup: CDR1 SGHKS, CDR2 YYEKEE (reference sequence). The CDR3 here is CASSFGLAGYNEQFF. DNA of the CDR3: TGTGCCAGCAGCTTCGGACTAGCGGGCTACAATGAGCAGTTCTTC.

In its sample, this clonotype was seen a few times. J is TRBJ1-1 and V is TRBV3-1, with D possibly being TRBD1 (5 bases). The germline CDR1 and CDR2 sequences are LGHDT and YNNKEL (reference sequence). The CDR3 sequence is 14 residues long. V lost 5 bases and J lost 4, with 14 bases in between. The CDR3 spells CASSSQGTGTEAFF. The CDR3 bases are TGTGCCAGCAGCTCCCAGGGTACGGGCACTGAAGCTTTCTTT.

This clonotype turned up a few times. The chain employs TRBV27 and TRBJ1-4; 7 bases line up with TRBD1. Germline CDR1 MNHEY, CDR2 SMNVEV (reference sequence). The CDR3 has 17 residues. The J segment lost 3 bases and the V segment lost 3 bases, leaving 10 bases of the junction unmatched. CDR3 bases: TGTGCCAGCAGTTTTATGGGACAGCCCGCGTCTAATGAAAAACTGTTTTTT. Its protein is CASSFMGQPASNEKLFF.

Many counts were recorded for this clonotype. The genes are TRBV12-3 or TRBV12-4 and TRBJ1-2, with D possibly being TRBD1 (5 bases). The CDR3 is made up of 13 amino acids. V was trimmed by 6 bases and J by 5 bases, leaving 13 bases between them. The CDR3 DNA follows: TGTGCCAGCAGAAAAGACAGCATATATGGCTACACCTTC. Its protein is CASRKDSIYGYTF.

The J gene is TRBJ1-4, the V gene TRBV12-3 or TRBV12-4, with no clear D. The CDR3 sequence is 11 residues long. V lost 2 bases and J lost 8, with 3 bases in between. DNA of the CDR3: TGTGCCAGCAGTTTATCGGAAAAACTGTTTTTT. Protein product: CASSLSEKLFF.

This clonotype was counted at least ten times. The CDR3 spells CASSPLAGRETQYF. In nucleotides, the CDR3 is TGTGCCAGCAGCCCACTGGCGGGGAGGGAGACCCAGTACTTC. The chain is built from TRBV5-4 and TRBJ2-5; TRBD2 is a possible D gene (6 bases). Germline loops: CDR1 SGHNT, CDR2 YYREEE (reference sequence). The CDR3 has 14 residues. V lost 4 bases and J 5 bases, leaving 15 bases between the germline ends. Full variable domain (rest looked up from reference TRBV5-4 and TRBJ2-5): ETGVTQSPTHLIKTRGQQVTLRCSSQSGHNTVSWYQQALGQGPQFIFQYYREEENGRGNFPPRFSGLQFPNYSSELNVNALELDDSALYLCASSPLAGRETQYFGPGTRLLVL.

This clonotype occurred many times. CDR3 sequence reads: CASSFSRVAGTGELFF. The CDR3, as DNA: TGTGCCAGCAGTTTTAGTAGGGTGGCCGGCACCGGGGAGCTGTTTTTT. This chain uses TRBV27 with TRBJ2-2, with D uncertain. The CDR3 runs to 16 residues. Germline values: CDR1 MNHEY, CDR2 SMNVEV (reference sequence). Between the trimmed V and J ends, which lost 3 bases and 4 bases, there was a span of 15 bases.

The genes are TRBV5-1 and TRBJ2-5; TRBD2 matches at 7 bases. The CDR3 has 13 amino acids. Per germline, CDR1 SGHRS and CDR2 YFSETQ. The ends lost 3 bases at V and 5 bases at J; junction bases unmatched: 4. The CDR3 DNA is TGCGCCAGCAGCTCCCGGGGGGAGGAGACCCAGTACTTC. Translated: CASSSRGEETQYF.

This clonotype has at least ten counts. V is TRBV20-1 and J is TRBJ2-1; unclear D gene. The germline V gene has CDR1 DFQATT and CDR2 SNEGSKA (reference sequence). The CDR3 extends over 16 amino acids. Trimming removed 0 bases at V and 0 bases at J, with 12 bases between. CDR3 in amino acids: CSARDRWRSSYNEQFF. CDR3 bases: TGCAGTGCTAGAGACCGATGGCGCAGCTCCTACAATGAGCAGTTCTTC.

The CDR3 region has the DNA TGCGCCAGCAGCTTGGGCGGGACAGTGGACCAAGAGACCCAGTACTTC. It is translated as CASSLGGTVDQETQYF. This chain uses TRBV5-1 with TRBJ2-5; D is possibly TRBD1 (7 bases). In germline, CDR1 is SGHRS, CDR2 YFSETQ. The length of the CDR3 is 16 residues. V lost 0 bases and J 0 bases, leaving 12 bases between the germline ends. The complete variable domain, with remaining parts taken from reference TRBV5-1 and TRBJ2-5, reads KAGVTQTPRYLIKTRGQQVTLSCSPISGHRSVSWYQQTPGQGLQFLFEYFSETQRNKGNFPGRFSGRQFSNSRSEMNVSTLELGDSALYLCASSLGGTVDQETQYFGPGTRLLVL.

This clonotype appeared many times. This sequence joins TRBV7-3 and TRBJ2-3; 9 nucleotides line up with TRBD2. CDR1 is SGHTA and CDR2 is FQGTGA in the germline V gene. The V and J ends lost 5 bases and 2 bases, in that order; junction bases with no gene match: 11. This CDR3 has 17 residues. CDR3 bases: TGTGCCAGCAGCCCGCGGGGGTGGACTAGCGACACAGATACGCAGTATTTT. Protein: CASSPRGWTSDTDTQYF.

Concerning this clonotype: A much larger clone lies a single base off, so this may be a read error. The V and J genes are TRBV5-1 and TRBJ2-3; 8 nucleotides match TRBD1. The V segment lost 8 bases and the J segment 4 bases; nucleotides outside the gene matches: 12. CDR3 length equals 15 residues. Looked up from germline, CDR1 is SGHRS and CDR2 is YFSETQ. The CDR3 DNA reads TGCGCCAGAAGCCCTCAGGGGGCGCGGGCAGATACGCAGTATTTT. Translated: CARSPQGARADTQYF.

This clonotype is judged medium-sized (0.01 to 0.1%). This rearrangement joins TRBV6-6 to TRBJ2-4; the match to TRBD2 covers 7 bases. Losses at the gene ends were 0 bases for V and 3 bases for J; bases not matched to a gene: 8. Germline V lookup: CDR1 MNHNY, CDR2 SVGAGI (reference sequence). This CDR3 contains 17 residues. Here the CDR3 DNA reads TGTGCCAGCAGTTACTCGGGCGGGGGATCGAACAAAAACATTCAGTACTTC. It encodes CASSYSGGGSNKNIQYF.

This clonotype was detected many times. The V gene is TRBV16, the J gene TRBJ1-6; D may be TRBD1 (6 bases). Germline V gene lookup returns CDR1 KGHSY and CDR2 FQNENV. V was trimmed by 8 bases and J by 0 bases, leaving 17 bases between them. The CDR3 is made up of 17 amino acids. In DNA form, the CDR3 reads TGTGCCAGCGGTTGGGACACGTTGAGCTCCTATAATTCACCCCTCCACTTT. Protein product: CASGWDTLSSYNSPLHF.

At least ten counts were recorded for this clonotype. The chain recombines TRBV6-5 with TRBJ1-6; weak D call: TRBD1 (5 bases). The CDR3 covers 15 residues. The germline V gene has CDR1 MNHEY and CDR2 SVGAGI. V was trimmed by 6 bases and J by 0 bases, leaving 9 bases between them. As DNA, the CDR3 is TGTGCCAGCAGGACAGCGAGCTCCTATAATTCACCCCTCCACTTT. As protein: CASRTASSYNSPLHF.